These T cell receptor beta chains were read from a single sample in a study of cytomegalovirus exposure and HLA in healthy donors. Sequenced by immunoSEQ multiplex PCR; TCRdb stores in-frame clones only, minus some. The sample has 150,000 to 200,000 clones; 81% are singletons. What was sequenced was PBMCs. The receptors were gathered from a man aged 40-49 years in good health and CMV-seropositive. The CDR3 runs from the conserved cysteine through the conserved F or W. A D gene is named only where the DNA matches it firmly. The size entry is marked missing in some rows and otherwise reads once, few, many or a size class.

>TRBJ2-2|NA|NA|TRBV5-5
TGTGCCAGCAGCTTGGCCCCCTGGGGAGGTACCGGGGAGCTGTTTTTT
CASSLAPWGGTGELFF
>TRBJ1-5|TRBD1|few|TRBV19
TGTGCCAGTAGTGTACCGTCAGGGGGCGCTCAGCATTTT
CASSVPSGGAQHF
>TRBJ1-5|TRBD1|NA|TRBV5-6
TGTGCCAGTAGTATAGACAGGGGATGGCAGCCCCAGCATTTT
CASSIDRGWQPQHF
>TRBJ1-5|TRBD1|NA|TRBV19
TGTGCCAGTAGTATAGGGAGAGGGGGCCGAGGTCAGCCCCAGCATTTT
CASSIGRGGRGQPQHF
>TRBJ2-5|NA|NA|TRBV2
TGTGCCAGCAACGTGGTCTATTCAGAGACCCAGTACTTC
CASNVVYSETQYF
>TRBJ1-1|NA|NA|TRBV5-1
TGCGCCAGCAGCTGGGGAGGGCAGAACACTGAAGCTTTCTTT
CASSWGGQNTEAFF
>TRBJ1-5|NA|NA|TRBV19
TGTGCCAGTAACACCCCGGTCCAGGGGCTCAATCAGCCCCAGCATTTT
CASNTPVQGLNQPQHF
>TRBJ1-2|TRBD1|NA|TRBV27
TGTGCCAGCAGTCAGACGACAGGGGTTGGCTACACCTTC
CASSQTTGVGYTF
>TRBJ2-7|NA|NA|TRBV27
TGTGCCAGCAGGCTCTCGGGGTCCTACGAGCAGTACTTC
CASRLSGSYEQYF
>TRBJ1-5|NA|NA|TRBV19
TGTGCCAGTAGTATAGGCGGTTTTAGCAATCAGCCCCAGCATTTT
CASSIGGFSNQPQHF
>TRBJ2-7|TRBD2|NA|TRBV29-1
TGCAGCGTTGATACGGGCGGGAGGGACTACGAGCAGTACTTC
CSVDTGGRDYEQYF
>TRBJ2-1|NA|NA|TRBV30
TGTGCCTGCCAAAAGGCGGGGGCCCTAGCGGAAGAGCAGTTCTTC
CACQKAGALAEEQFF
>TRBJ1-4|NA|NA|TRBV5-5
TGTGCCAGCAGCTTGGTCCAAGGGGATGAAAAACTGTTTTTT
CASSLVQGDEKLFF
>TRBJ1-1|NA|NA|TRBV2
TGTGCCAGCAGTGTAAAGGGGTTGACTGAAGCTTTCTTT
CASSVKGLTEAFF
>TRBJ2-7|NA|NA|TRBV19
TGTGCCAGTAGCATGGGACAAGCCTACGAGCAGTACTTC
CASSMGQAYEQYF
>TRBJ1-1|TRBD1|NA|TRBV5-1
TGCGCCAGCAGCTTGGGGGACAGGGAGAACACTGAAGCTTTCTTT
CASSLGDRENTEAFF
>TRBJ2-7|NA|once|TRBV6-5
TGTGCCAGCGGGGGGCTGGCGGGGGTATACGAGCAGTACTTC
CASGGLAGVYEQYF
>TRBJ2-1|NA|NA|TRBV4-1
TGCGCCAGCAGCCAGTGGCCCGAGACAGGCAATGAGCAGTTCTTC
CASSQWPETGNEQFF
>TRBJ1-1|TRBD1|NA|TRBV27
TGTGCCAGCAGTGGTTGGACAGGATCGAACACTGAAGCTTTCTTT
CASSGWTGSNTEAFF
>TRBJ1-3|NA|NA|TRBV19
TGTGCCAGTAGTATCCGACACACCACGACCGCTGGAAACACCATATATTTT
CASSIRHTTTAGNTIYF
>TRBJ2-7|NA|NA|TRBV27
TGTGCCAGCAGTCGGGGGACAGCTCGAGAGCAGTACTTC
CASSRGTAREQYF
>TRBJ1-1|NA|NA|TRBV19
TGTGCCAGTACGGGGTACGCTGAAGCTTTCTTT
CASTGYAEAFF
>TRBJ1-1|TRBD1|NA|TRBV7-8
TGTGCCAGCAGCTCCTACAGGGGCGCTGAAGCTTTCTTT
CASSSYRGAEAFF
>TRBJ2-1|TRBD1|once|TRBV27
TGTGCCAGCAGTTGGGGACAGGGCGACAATGAGCAGTTCTTC
CASSWGQGDNEQFF
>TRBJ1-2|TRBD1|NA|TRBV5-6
TGTGCCAGCAGCTTGTACCGGCCAGGGGGCCACTATGGCTACACCTTC
CASSLYRPGGHYGYTF
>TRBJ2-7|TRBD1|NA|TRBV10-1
TGCGCCAGCAGTGACGGGACAGGGCGCCACGAGCAGTACTTC
CASSDGTGRHEQYF
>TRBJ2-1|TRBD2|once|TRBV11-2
TGTGCCAGCAGCTGGGCTAGCGGGAGTCCTGAGCAGTTCTTC
CASSWASGSPEQFF
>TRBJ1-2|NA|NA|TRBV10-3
TGTGCCATCAGTGACACAGATCCCTATGGCTACACCTTC
CAISDTDPYGYTF
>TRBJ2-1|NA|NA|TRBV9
TGTGCCAGCGGTACAGAAATTCATGAGCAGTTCTTC
CASGTEIHEQFF
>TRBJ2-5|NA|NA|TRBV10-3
TGTGCCATCAGTCCCGGTTCGGAGACCCAGTACTTC
CAISPGSETQYF
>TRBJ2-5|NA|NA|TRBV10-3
TGTGCCACAAACGCTGGGACTTCCGGGAAGGAGACCCAGTACTTC
CATNAGTSGKETQYF
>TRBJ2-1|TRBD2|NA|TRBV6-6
TGTGCCAGCAGCTCCGGACTAGCGGCCTCCTACAATGAGCAGTTCTTC
CASSSGLAASYNEQFF
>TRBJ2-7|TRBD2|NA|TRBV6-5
TGTGCCAGCAGTTACCTAGCGGGGGCGGCGAGCGAGCAGTACTTC
CASSYLAGAASEQYF
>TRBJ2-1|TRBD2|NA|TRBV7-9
TGTGCCAGCAGCCCGACTAGCGGCAATGAGCAGTTCTTC
CASSPTSGNEQFF
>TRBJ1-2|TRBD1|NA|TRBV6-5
TGTGCCAGCAGTTACAGGGACAGGGGATTATATGGCTACACCTTC
CASSYRDRGLYGYTF
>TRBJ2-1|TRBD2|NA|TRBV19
TGTGCCAGTAGTAGGGGACTAGCGGGCGGCTACAATGAGCAGTTCTTC
CASSRGLAGGYNEQFF
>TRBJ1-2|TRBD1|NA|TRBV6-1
TGTGCCAGCAGTGAAGCACCGGGACAGTTACCCTATGGCTACACCTTC
CASSEAPGQLPYGYTF
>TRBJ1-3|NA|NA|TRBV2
TGTGCCAGCAGACCGGACGGGCCAGGGGGAAACACCATATATTTT
CASRPDGPGGNTIYF
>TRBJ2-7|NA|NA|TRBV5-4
TGTGCCAGCAGCTTATTGGGAGACGAGCAGTACTTC
CASSLLGDEQYF
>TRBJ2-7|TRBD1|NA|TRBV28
TGTGCCAGCAGTTCCCCGGGACAGGGACCCTACGAGCAGTACTTC
CASSSPGQGPYEQYF
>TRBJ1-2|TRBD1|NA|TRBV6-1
TGTGCCAGCTCGGACAGGGGTGGCTACACCTTC
CASSDRGGYTF
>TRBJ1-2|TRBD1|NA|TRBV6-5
TGTGCCAGCAGTCCTGCGTTGGGACAGGGGTTTGGCTACACCTTC
CASSPALGQGFGYTF
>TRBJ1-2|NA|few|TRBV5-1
TGCGCCAGCAGTTCAACGACTTTTGGACGGGGGGCTAACTATGGCTACACCTTC
CASSSTTFGRGANYGYTF
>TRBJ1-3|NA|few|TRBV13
TGTGCCAGCAGCCCGACGACGGGGAGCTCTGGAAACACCATATATTTT
CASSPTTGSSGNTIYF
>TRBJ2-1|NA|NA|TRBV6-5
TGTGCCAGCAGCGACACCTCCAATGAGCAGTTCTTC
CASSDTSNEQFF
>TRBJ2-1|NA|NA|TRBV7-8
TGTGCCAGCAGCCCCGGACTATTCGCCAATGAGCAGTTCTTC
CASSPGLFANEQFF
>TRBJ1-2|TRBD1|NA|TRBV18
TGTGCCAGCTCACCCGGGACAGGGGGCGTAGGCTACACCTTC
CASSPGTGGVGYTF
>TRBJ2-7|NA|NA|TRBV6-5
TGTGCCAGCAGTTACGATCAGACAGCGCGGTACGAGCAGTACTTC
CASSYDQTARYEQYF
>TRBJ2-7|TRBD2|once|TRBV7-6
TGTGCCAGCAGCTCCACGGAACCGGGACTAGCGGGGTTGGGCGAGCAGTACTTC
CASSSTEPGLAGLGEQYF
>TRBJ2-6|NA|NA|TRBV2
TGTGCCAGCAGTGTTCTCTCTGGGGCCAACGTCCTGACTTTC
CASSVLSGANVLTF
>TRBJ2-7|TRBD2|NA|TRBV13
TGTGCCAGCAGCTCTGGAACTAGCGGTCCTGCCTACGAGCAGTACTTC
CASSSGTSGPAYEQYF
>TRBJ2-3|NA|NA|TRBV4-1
TGCGCCAGCAGCAGGCAGGCAGGCACAGATACGCAGTATTTT
CASSRQAGTDTQYF
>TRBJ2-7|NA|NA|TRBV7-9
TGTGCCAGCAGCTTAGAGAGGGCAGGGGGCTCTAGCGGACCCTTAAACTTC
CASSLERAGGSSGPLNF
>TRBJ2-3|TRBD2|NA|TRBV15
TGTGCCACCAGCAGAGATCCTAGCGGGGGGACAGATACGCAGTATTTT
CATSRDPSGGTDTQYF